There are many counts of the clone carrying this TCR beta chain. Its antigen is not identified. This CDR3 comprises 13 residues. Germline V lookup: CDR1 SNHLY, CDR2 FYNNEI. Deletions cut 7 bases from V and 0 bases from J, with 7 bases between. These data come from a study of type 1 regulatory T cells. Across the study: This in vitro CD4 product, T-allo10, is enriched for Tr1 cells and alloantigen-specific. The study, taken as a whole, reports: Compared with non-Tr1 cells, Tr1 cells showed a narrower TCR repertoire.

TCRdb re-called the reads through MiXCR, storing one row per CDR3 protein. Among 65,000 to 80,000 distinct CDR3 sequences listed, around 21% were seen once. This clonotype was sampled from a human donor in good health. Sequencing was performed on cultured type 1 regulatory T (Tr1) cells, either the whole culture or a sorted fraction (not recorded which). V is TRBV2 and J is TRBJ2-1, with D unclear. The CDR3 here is CASTQSSYNEQFF. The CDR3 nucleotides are TGTGCCAGCACCCAAAGCTCCTACAATGAGCAGTTCTTC. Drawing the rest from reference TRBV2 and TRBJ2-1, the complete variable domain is EPEVTQTPSHQVTQMGQEVILRCVPISNHLYFYWYRQILGQKVEFLVSFYNNEISEKSEIFDDQFSVERPDGSNFTLKIRSTKLEDSAMYFCASTQSSYNEQFFGPGTRLTVL.